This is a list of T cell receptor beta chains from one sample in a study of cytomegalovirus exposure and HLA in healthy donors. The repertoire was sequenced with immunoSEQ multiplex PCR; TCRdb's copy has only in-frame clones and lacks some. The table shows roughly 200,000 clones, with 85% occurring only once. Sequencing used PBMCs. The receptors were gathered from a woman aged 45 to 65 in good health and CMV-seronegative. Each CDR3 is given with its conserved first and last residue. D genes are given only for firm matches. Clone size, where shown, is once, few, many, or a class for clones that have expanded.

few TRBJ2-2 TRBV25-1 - TGTGCCAGCAGTGGTTCCCCGTGGGTAGCGGAGAACACCGGGGAGCTGTTTTTT CASSGSPWVAENTGELFF
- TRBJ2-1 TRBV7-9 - TGTGCCAGCAGCTCGGGGGTCGATTCCTACAATGAGCAGTTCTTC CASSSGVDSYNEQFF
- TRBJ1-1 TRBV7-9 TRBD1 TGTGCCAGCAGCGACACAGGGGGCGCTTCGGACACTGAAGCTTTCTTT CASSDTGGASDTEAFF
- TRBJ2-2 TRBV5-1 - TGCGCCAGCAGCTTGGATTATTACGGGGAGCTGTTTTTT CASSLDYYGELFF
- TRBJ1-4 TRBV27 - TGTGCCAGCAGCCAGGTCGGGGGGGGGCGAGGTGAAAAACTGTTTTTT CASSQVGGGRGEKLFF
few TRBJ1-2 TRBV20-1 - TGCAGCAGGGGCATCTATGGCTACACCTTC CSRGIYGYTF
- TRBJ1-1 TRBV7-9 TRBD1 TGTGCCAGCAGCCAACAGGGGGCATTGCGGAACACTGAAGCTTTCTTT CASSQQGALRNTEAFF
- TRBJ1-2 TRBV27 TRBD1 TGTGCCAGCAGAGGACAGGGGGCACATGGCTACACCTTC CASRGQGAHGYTF
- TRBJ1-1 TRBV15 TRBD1 TGTGCCACCAGCGCCGGGACAGGGTTGCAGAACACTGAAGCTTTCTTT CATSAGTGLQNTEAFF
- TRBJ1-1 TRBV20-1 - TGCAGTGCTCCCGTGAACACTGAAGCTTTCTTT CSAPVNTEAFF
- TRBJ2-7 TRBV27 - TGTGCCAGCAGTCCATCTTCAGGGAAATACGAGCAGTACTTC CASSPSSGKYEQYF
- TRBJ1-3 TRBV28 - TGTGCCAGCAGAACGGCAGGGCCTCAGAGTGGAAACACCATATATTTT CASRTAGPQSGNTIYF
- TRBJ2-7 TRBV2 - TGTGCCAGCAGTGAAGCCGGGACTGTTCAACCCTCCTACGAGCAGTACTTC CASSEAGTVQPSYEQYF
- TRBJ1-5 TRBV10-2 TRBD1 TGCGCCAGCCGGGACAGCGGGAGATGGGGCAATCAGCCCCAGCATTTT CASRDSGRWGNQPQHF
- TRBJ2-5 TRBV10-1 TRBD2 TGCGCCAGCAGTGAGAGGCTAGCGGGGAGAAGGCAGACCCAGTACTTC CASSERLAGRRQTQYF
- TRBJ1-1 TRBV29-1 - TGCAGCGTTGAAGTTGCAGGGCTCGGCACTGAAGCTTTCTTT CSVEVAGLGTEAFF
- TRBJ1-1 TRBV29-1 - TGTGGGGCCTCTCAGCTGAACACTGAAGCTTTCTTT CGASQLNTEAFF
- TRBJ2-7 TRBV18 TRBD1 TGTGCCAGCTCATTACAGGGGTCGCCCTACGAGCAGTACTTC CASSLQGSPYEQYF
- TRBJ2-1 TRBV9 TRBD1 TGTGCCAGTAGCGTAGCTCAAGGGACCAGGGGGAATGAGCAGTTCTTC CASSVAQGTRGNEQFF
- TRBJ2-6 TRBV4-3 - TGCGCCAGCAGCCAACAGGGCTCTGGGGCCAACGTCCTGACTTTC CASSQQGSGANVLTF
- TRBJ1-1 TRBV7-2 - TGTGCCAGCAGCTCTCTCCAGGGATTGGCTTTCTTT CASSSLQGLAFF
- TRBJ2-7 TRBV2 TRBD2 TGTGCCAGCAGTGGGGGGACGGGAGGCTACGAGCAGTACTTC CASSGGTGGYEQYF
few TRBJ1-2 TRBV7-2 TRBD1 TGTGCCAGCAGCTTACTTGTCAGGGGGCAGGAAGGCTACACCTTC CASSLLVRGQEGYTF
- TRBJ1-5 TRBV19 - TGTGCCAGTAGTATAGACGGCAGGGGAACTTATCAGCCCCAGCATTTT CASSIDGRGTYQPQHF
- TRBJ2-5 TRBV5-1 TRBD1 TGCGCCAGCAGCTACGGACAGGGGTATGAGACCCAGTACTTC CASSYGQGYETQYF
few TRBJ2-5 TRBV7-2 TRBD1 TGTGCCAGCACCTTTTCCGGGACAGGGCAAGAGACCCAGTACTTC CASTFSGTGQETQYF
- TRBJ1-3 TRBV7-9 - TGTGCCAGCAGCTTGACAGGACTCTCTGGAAACACCATATATTTT CASSLTGLSGNTIYF
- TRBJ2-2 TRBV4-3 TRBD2 TGCGCCAGCAGCCAAGAAGGAATAGGACTAGCGGGAGGGATCACCGGGGAGCTGTTTTTT CASSQEGIGLAGGITGELFF
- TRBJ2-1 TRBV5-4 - TGTGCCAGCAGCTTGGACAGGAATGAGCAGTTCTTC CASSLDRNEQFF
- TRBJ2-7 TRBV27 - TGTGCCAGCAGTATTGGACGGGACTACGAGCAGTACTTC CASSIGRDYEQYF
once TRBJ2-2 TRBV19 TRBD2 TGTGCCAGTAGTATTTTAGCGGGAGTCACCGGGGAGCTGTTTTTT CASSILAGVTGELFF
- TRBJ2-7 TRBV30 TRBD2 TGTGCCTGGAGTGTACCAGGGACTAGCGGGAGGAGCTCCTACGAGCAGTACTTC CAWSVPGTSGRSSYEQYF
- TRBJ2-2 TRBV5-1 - TGCGCCAGCAGCAGCGGACAGCACACCGGGGAGCTGTTTTTT CASSSGQHTGELFF
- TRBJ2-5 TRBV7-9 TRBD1 TGTGCCAGCAGCTTTATCAAGCCCCGACAGGGAGCAGAGACCCAGTACTTC CASSFIKPRQGAETQYF
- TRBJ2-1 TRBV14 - TGTGCCAGCAGCAATCCCTCGCCCAGCGTTAGCTCCTACAATGAGCAGTTCTTC CASSNPSPSVSSYNEQFF
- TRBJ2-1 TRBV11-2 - TGTGCCAGCAGTCCAGGGAATGAGCAGTTCTTC CASSPGNEQFF
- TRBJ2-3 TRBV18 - TGTGCCAGCTCACCGGGGCTACAGGGTTTACGTCCAGATACGCAGTATTTT CASSPGLQGLRPDTQYF
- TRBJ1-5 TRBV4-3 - TGCGCCAGCAGCACCACAGGGAACAATCAGCCCCAGCATTTT CASSTTGNNQPQHF
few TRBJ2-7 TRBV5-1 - TGCGCCAGCAGGGTCGGGAGTAACTCCTACGAGCAGTACTTC CASRVGSNSYEQYF
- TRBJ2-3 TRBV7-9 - TGTTCCAGCAGCTCTCTAGGTTTTACAGATACGCAGTATTTT CSSSSLGFTDTQYF
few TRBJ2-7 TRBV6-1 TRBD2 TGTGCCAGCAGTGAAGAAAGACTAGCTACACACGAGCAGTACTTC CASSEERLATHEQYF
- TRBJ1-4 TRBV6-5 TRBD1 TGTGCCAGCAGTTACCTACAGGGGAATGAAAAACTGTTTTTT CASSYLQGNEKLFF
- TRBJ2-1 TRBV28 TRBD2 TGTGCCAGCAGTTTATTGGCGGGAGGGTCCTACAATGAGCAGTTCTTC CASSLLAGGSYNEQFF
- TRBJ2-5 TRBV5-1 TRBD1 TGCGCCAGCAGCCCGGGACAGGGGGCAGAGACCCAGTACTTC CASSPGQGAETQYF
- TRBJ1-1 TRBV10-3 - TGTGCCATCAGTGATGTGGCGAACACTGAAGCTTTCTTT CAISDVANTEAFF
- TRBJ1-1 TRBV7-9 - TGTGCCAGCAGAACAGGGAGCGCGAACACTGAAGCTTTCTTT CASRTGSANTEAFF
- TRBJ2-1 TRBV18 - TGTGCCAGCTCGCAAACAGGGCTCAATTACAATGAGCAGTTCTTC CASSQTGLNYNEQFF
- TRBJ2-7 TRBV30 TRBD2 TGTGCCTGGAGTGTACGAATGAGAAGCGGGAGGGGGGCCCACGAGCAGTACTTC CAWSVRMRSGRGAHEQYF
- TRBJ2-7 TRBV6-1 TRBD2 TGTGCCAGCAGCGATGGCGCAGTCGGGGGGAACGAGCAGTACTTC CASSDGAVGGNEQYF
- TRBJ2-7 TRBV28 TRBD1 TGTGCCACCCTACGGGGACAGTCCCAGGGGCAGTACTTC CATLRGQSQGQYF
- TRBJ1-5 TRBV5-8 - TGTGCCAGCAGCTCCCTTCGCAATCAGCCCCAGCATTTT CASSSLRNQPQHF
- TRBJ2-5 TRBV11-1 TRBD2 TGTGCCAGTGCATCTGGGACTAGCGGGAGGGCCCGGGAGACCCAGTACTTC CASASGTSGRARETQYF
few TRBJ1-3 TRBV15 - TGTGCCACCAGCAGAGCCCTCCGGGACTCTGGAAACACCATATATTTT CATSRALRDSGNTIYF